In this sample, the clone carrying this TCR beta chain turned up a few times. The antigen is unknown. The data are from a study of human T cells and chemical hapten exposure. Overall study: Small pooled library volume differences chiefly drove per-sample TCR yield variation. General study points: TCRs exceeding a frequency of 1 in 1000 stayed unchanged under DPC sensitization.

Time point of the sample: healthy volunteer bleed at 6 weeks. Unfractionated whole blood was the source from which total RNA was extracted. The CDR3 spans 14 residues. The V and J ends lost 6 bases and 0 bases, in that order; junction bases with no gene match: 3. Within the library, unique molecular identifiers were attached to each individual cDNA molecule. Per the original data handling: Samples had a median of 95,638 TCRs, ranging roughly 20,000 to 690,600. MiXCR, applied by TCRdb to the RACE reads, yields one record per CDR3 protein. The V and J calls, along with clone size, are taken from TCRdb and not from the paper's own processing. The repertoire includes approximately 81,000 distinct CDR3 sequences, over 8.5% of them detected once, and 1.5% sits in the top ten.

Material: whole blood. V gene TRBV12-3 or TRBV12-4 combines with J gene TRBJ2-3, with 7 positions matching TRBD1. This receptor was obtained from a male donor in good health. Some clones in this sample may be carry-over from other donors' samples. CDR3 sequence reads: CASRLQGSTDTQYF. The CDR3 DNA reads TGTGCCAGCAGATTACAGGGGAGCACAGATACGCAGTATTTT.